This T cell receptor beta chain was captured by sequencing in a study of OX40 agonist ivuxolimab in advanced cancers. Blood draws occurred at baseline, cycle 4 day 1, and cycle 7 day 1. Some clones are missing from TCRdb's copy, which holds only in-frame ones; the method was immunoSEQ multiplex PCR. The data contain fewer than 95,000 clones, about 84% of them singletons. The CDR3 consists of 15 residues. V lost 4 bases, J lost 2 bases, and 12 bases lay in between. CDR1 is SGHRS, CDR2 YFSETQ, per germline. With respect to this clone: What it binds is unknown.

Overall study results and limits: The mean number of expanded clones was higher in CD8+ T cells than in CD4+. There was clonal expansion of CD4+ and CD8+ blood T cells by week 6 at 0.1 to 3.0 mg/kg. Antigen targets of the expanded peripheral T cells went undetermined.

The TCR comes from an adult with an advanced solid tumor such as melanoma, head and neck, liver or kidney cancer. The source material was CD4+ or CD8+ T cells sorted from blood, sampled in a trial of the OX40 agonist ivuxolimab. The genes are TRBV5-1 and TRBJ1-4; D is uncertain. CDR3 loop: CASSPGRGTNEKLFF. As DNA, the CDR3 is TGCGCCAGCAGCCCTGGACGAGGCACTAATGAAAAACTGTTTTTT.